The entry below gives a single T cell receptor beta chain sequence along with its context. The table lists this clonotype with a few counts. Its antigen is still unknown. No much larger clone exists at a distance of one base, and base qualities are not known. These data belong to a study of blood T cells in healthy people across ages (dated by TCRdb to the mid-2010s). With regard to the full study: In model experiments, roughly one uniquely barcoded TCR beta cDNA molecule per two T cells was captured by template switching. The study measured age-related changes in TCR beta repertoire diversity using deep sequencing normalized with unique cDNA molecular identifiers. The donors were split into four age groups: young (average 16 years), middle-aged (roughly 39), aged (roughly 60) and long-lived (over 75). To avoid experimental bias, donors of different ages were randomly spread across the sequencing lanes. Using the same blood draw, the study looked at two additional independent replicas of 1 million unique cDNA reads for two donors, one aged 18 to 30 and the other aged 80 or older.

Library creation used 5' RACE. Data came from an Illumina HiSeq 2500. A second PCR of roughly 6 to 11 cycles was performed with a sample-barcoded 5' primer and a J-beta primer mix. Each TCR beta cDNA molecule received a unique molecular identifier from a template-switch 5' adaptor carrying 12 random nucleotides. At least 2.5 million CDR3-containing paired-end reads were obtained from each sample. All of the RNA was converted into first-strand cDNA using the Mint cDNA synthesis kit, with a TRBC-specific oligonucleotide serving as the primer. Following uracil-DNA glycosylase treatment, a first 18-cycle PCR with universal primers M1SS and BC2_uni_R was performed on all cDNA. Per the source publication's procedure: For normalization, 1 million high-quality reads were randomly selected from each sample, with every read carrying a distinct molecular identifier. Instead of being binned into consensus sequences, reads that shared molecular identifiers were thrown out. MiTCR, run with a Q25 quality threshold and the strictest error-elimination algorithm, handled CDR3 identification, clonotype clustering and error correction. A nonparametric unseen species model using Euler transformation provided a lower-bound estimate of total TCR beta diversity. The public reads were quality trimmed at Q25 with fastp and then assembled into clones with MiXCR by TCRdb, keeping productive beta chains. Entries that share a CDR3 protein sequence are merged under the most common genes and DNA. TCRdb, rather than the study authors, made the V and J calls. The sample table lists 630,000 or so distinct CDR3 sequences, approximately 31% of them with a count of one. Clones ranked in the top ten supply roughly 15% of the sample.

Overall results and qualifications from the work: Bulk unsorted PBMC profiling prevented conclusive comparison of naive and antigen-experienced compartments. As age increased, observed TCR beta diversity per million T cells dropped in a roughly linear way, and a significant reduction was already evident by age roughly 40. Estimates of total diversity from one million sequenced T cells were regarded as lower bounds and underestimates. The percentage of naive T cells measured by flow cytometry correlated strongly with observed TCR beta diversity. Compared with the aged group, the long-lived group had more naive CD4+ T cells, fewer expanded clones and increased TCR diversity, a pattern suggesting age selection. Because the CMV infection status of the donors was unknown, age-related changes in expanded clonotypes may potentially have been confounded.

The roughly 39 donors, aged about 6 to 95 years, were systemically healthy Caucasian individuals from Russia. About 10 milliliters of peripheral blood were collected from each donor into EDTA-treated Vacutainer tubes. Ficoll-Paque density-gradient centrifugation was used to isolate PBMCs, with at least 7 million obtained per sample. Total RNA, at least 6 micrograms per sample, was extracted from PBMCs with Trizol reagent. For every donor, flow cytometry on a PBMC aliquot measured the percentage of naive CD45RAhigh/CD27high T cells. From the cysteine up to the phenylalanine, the CDR3 has a length of 14 residues. Left in the record is the CDR3 DNA by itself, 42 bases read in frame from the first base. Taken from the germline V gene, the CDR1 and CDR2 loops are MNHNS and SASEGT. V is pared back by 6 bases and J by 3 bases, with 14 bases lying between the germline termini.

This receptor was identified in a woman older than 75 in good health. Donor details come from another sample of the same person, matched by shared clones. The chain is encoded by TRBV6-1 joined to TRBJ2-5; D gene: possibly TRBD1, on 6 matching bases. Specimen: blood. The CDR3: CASRWGPGKETQYF. The DNA is as follows: TGTGCCAGCAGATGGGGGCCAGGGAAAGAGACCCAGTACTTC.